The clone carrying this TCR beta chain was seen more than once but under ten times. Antigen specificity is unknown. A 5'RACE template-switching step, the method used to make TCR cDNA, added a universal primer site and UMIs. TCRdb independently ran MiXCR on the 5' RACE reads; one entry per CDR3 protein. The sample records 500,000 to 650,000 distinct CDR3 sequences, 9% to 15% being singletons. The data were taken from a study of T cells after yellow fever vaccination. At the level of the study: Any fraction with a low cell number was prepared using SMART-Seq v4 Ultra Low Input. Findings and caveats of the study: Boosting was followed by the reappearance of most primary-vaccination clones (around 95% CD4, around 86% CD8). Researchers report a weaker secondary response that nonetheless peaked faster, day 5 versus 15.

V was trimmed by 0 bases and J by 4 bases, leaving 13 bases between them. Germline CDR1 and CDR2: DFQATT and SNEGSKA (reference sequence). This CDR3 spans 15 amino acids. Sequences were derived from PBMCs, sampled on the day of the yellow fever booster vaccination. This TCR derives from a man aged 25 to 40 who received the YFV17D yellow fever vaccine. The chain has TRBV20-1 and TRBJ2-1; TRBD2 might be the D (6 bases). The CDR3 sequence: CSARDGLALYNEQFF. The CDR3 DNA follows: TGCAGTGCTAGAGATGGGCTAGCGCTGTACAATGAGCAGTTCTTC.